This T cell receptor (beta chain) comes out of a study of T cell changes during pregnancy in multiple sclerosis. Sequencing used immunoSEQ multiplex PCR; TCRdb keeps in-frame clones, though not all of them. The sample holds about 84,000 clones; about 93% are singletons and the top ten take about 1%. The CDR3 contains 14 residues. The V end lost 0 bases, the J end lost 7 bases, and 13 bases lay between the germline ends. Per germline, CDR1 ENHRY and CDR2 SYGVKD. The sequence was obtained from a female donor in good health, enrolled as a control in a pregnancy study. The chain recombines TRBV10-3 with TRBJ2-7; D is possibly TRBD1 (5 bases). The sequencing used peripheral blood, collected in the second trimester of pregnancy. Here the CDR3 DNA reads TGTGCCATCAGTGAGTCGATTGGGGCCGGTGAGCAGTACTTC. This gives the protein CAISESIGAGEQYF.